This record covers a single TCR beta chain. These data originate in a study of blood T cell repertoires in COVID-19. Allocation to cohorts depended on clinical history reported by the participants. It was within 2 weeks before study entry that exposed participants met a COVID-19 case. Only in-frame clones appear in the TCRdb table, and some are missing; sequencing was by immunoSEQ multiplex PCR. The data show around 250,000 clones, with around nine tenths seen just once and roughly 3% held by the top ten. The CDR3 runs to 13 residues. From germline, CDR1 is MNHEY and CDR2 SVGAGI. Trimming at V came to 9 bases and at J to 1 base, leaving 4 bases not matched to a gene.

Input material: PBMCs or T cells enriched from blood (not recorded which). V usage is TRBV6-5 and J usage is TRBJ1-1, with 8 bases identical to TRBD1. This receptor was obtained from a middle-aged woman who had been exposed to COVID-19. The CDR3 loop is CASFGQGNTEAFF. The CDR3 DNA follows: TGTGCCAGTTTCGGACAGGGGAACACTGAAGCTTTCTTT.